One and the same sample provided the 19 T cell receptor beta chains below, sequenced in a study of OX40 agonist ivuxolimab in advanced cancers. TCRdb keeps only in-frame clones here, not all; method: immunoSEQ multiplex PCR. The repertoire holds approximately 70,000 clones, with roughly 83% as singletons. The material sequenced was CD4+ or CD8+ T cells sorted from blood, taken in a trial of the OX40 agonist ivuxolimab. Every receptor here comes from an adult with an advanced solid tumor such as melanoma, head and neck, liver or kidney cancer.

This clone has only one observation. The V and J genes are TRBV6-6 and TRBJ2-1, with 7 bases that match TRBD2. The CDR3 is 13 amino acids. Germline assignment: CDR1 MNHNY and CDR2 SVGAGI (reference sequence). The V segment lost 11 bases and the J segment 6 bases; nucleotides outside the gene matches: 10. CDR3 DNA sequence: TGTGCCGGGAGGGCCAGTTCGGGCAATGAGCAGTTCTTC. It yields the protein CAGRASSGNEQFF.

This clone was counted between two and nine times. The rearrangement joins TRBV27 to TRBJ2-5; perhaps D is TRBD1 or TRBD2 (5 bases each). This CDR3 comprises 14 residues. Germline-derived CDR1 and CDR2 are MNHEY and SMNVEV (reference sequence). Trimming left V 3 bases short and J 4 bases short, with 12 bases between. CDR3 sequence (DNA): TGTGCCAGCAGTTTTCGGGGCTACGGAGAGACCCAGTACTTC. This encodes CASSFRGYGETQYF.

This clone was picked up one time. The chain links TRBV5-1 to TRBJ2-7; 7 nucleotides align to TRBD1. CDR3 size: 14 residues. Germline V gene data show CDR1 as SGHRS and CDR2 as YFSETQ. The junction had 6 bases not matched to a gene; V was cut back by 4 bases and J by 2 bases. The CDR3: CASSPGQDPYEQYF. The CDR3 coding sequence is TGCGCCAGCAGCCCCGGACAGGATCCCTACGAGCAGTACTTC.

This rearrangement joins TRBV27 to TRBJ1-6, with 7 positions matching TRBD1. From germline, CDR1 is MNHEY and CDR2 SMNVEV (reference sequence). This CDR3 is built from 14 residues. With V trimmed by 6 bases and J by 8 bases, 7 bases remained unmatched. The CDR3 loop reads CASRPRGRDSPLHF. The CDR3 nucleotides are TGTGCCAGCAGGCCGAGGGGGCGCGATTCACCCCTCCACTTT.

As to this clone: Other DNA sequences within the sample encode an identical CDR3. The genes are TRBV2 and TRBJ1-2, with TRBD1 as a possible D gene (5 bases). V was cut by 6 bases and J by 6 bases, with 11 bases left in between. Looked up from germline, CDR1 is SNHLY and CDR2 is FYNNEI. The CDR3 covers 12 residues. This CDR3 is CASRGRGNGYTF. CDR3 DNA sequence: TGTGCCAGCAGGGGGCGGGGCAATGGCTACACCTTC.

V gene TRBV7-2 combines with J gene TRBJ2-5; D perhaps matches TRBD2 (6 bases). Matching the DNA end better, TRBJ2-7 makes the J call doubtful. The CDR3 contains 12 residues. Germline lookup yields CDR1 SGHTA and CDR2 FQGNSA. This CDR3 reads CASSTGSYEQYF. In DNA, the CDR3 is TGTGCCAGCAGCACCGGGAGCTACGAGCAGTACTTC.

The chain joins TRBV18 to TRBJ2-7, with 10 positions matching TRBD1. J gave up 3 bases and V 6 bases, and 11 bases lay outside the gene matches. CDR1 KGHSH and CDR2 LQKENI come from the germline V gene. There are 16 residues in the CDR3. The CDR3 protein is CASSPGGQGVSYEQYF. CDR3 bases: TGTGCCAGCTCCCCAGGAGGACAGGGGGTGAGCTACGAGCAGTACTTC.

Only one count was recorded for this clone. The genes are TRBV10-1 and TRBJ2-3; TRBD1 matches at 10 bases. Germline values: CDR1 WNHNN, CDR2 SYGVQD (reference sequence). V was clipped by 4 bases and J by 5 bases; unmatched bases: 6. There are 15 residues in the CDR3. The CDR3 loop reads CASSGSDRGIDTQYF. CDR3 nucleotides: TGCGCCAGCAGTGGATCGGACAGGGGGATAGATACGCAGTATTTT.

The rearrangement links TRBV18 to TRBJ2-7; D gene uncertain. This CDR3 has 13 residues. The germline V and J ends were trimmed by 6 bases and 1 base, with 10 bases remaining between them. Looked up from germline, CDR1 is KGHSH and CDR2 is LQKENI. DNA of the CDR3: TGTGCCAGCTCTCAGTCAGCGTCCTACGAGCAGTACTTC. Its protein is CASSQSASYEQYF.

The CDR3 spells CATAPVWRGPEKLFF. CDR3 DNA sequence: TGTGCCACCGCCCCTGTTTGGAGGGGGCCTGAAAAACTGTTTTTT. The V gene is TRBV4-2, the J gene TRBJ1-4, with 7 positions matching TRBD1. The CDR3 sequence is 15 residues long. V gave up 10 bases and J gave up 7 bases; unmatched junction bases: 15. Germline V CDR1 and CDR2: LGHNA, YNFKEQ.

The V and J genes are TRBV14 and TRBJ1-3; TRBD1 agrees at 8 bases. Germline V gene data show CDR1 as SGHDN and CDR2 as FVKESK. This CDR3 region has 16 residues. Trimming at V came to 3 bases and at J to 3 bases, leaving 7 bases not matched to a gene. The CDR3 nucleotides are TGTGCCAGCAGCCAGAGGACAGGGCAAAGTGGAAACACCATATATTTT. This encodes CASSQRTGQSGNTIYF.

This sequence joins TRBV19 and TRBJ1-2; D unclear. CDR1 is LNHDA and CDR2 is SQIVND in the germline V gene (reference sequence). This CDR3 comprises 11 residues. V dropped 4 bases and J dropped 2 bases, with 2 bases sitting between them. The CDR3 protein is CASSTNYGYTF. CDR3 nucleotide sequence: TGTGCCAGTAGTACCAACTATGGCTACACCTTC.

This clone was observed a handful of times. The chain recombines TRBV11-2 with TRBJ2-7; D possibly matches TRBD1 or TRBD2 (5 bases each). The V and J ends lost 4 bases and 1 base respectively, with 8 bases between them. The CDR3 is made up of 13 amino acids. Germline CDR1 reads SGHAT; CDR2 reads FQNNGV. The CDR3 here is CASSWDGSYEQYF. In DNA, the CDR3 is TGTGCCAGCAGCTGGGACGGTTCCTACGAGCAGTACTTC.

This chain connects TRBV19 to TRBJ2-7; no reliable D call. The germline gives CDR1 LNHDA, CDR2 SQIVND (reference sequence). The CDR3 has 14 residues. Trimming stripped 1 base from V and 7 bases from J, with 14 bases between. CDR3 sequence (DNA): TGTGCCAGTAGTATAGGCGTGGTGGGTGATGAGCAGTACTTC. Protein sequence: CASSIGVVGDEQYF.

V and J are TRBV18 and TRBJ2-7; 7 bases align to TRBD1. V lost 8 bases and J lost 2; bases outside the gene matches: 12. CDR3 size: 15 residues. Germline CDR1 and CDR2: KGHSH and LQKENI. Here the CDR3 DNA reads TGTGCCAGCACCAAGGGGACAGACAACACCTACGAGCAGTACTTC. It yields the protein CASTKGTDNTYEQYF.

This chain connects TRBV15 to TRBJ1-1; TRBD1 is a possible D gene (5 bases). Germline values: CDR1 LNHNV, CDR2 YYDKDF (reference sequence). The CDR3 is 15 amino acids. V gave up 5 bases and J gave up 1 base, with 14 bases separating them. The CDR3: CATSRVGARNTEAFF. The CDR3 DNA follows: TGTGCCACCAGCCGCGTCGGGGCCAGGAACACTGAAGCTTTCTTT.

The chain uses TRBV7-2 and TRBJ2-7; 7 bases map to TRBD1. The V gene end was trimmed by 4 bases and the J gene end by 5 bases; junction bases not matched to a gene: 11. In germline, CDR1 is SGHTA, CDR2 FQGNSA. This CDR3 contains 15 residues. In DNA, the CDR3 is TGTGCCAGCAGCTATACGACAGGGACGGTCGACGAGCAGTACTTC. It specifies CASSYTTGTVDEQYF.

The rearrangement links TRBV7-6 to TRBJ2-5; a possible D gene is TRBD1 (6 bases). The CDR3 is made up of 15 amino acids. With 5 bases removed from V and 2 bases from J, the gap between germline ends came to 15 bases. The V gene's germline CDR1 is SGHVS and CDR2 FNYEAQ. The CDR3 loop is CASSQSQGQQETQYF. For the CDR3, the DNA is TGTGCCAGCAGCCAATCTCAGGGGCAGCAAGAGACCCAGTACTTC.

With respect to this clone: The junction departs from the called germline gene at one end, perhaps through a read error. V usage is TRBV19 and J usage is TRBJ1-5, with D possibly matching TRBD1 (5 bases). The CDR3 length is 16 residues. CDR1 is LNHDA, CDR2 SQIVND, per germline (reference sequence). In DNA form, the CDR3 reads TGTGCCAGTACTATAGGGAAGGGGCCGAGCAATCAGCCCCAGCATTTT. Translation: CASTIGKGPSNQPQHF.